Included here is one TCR beta chain sequence, with context. The antigen this receptor binds is unknown. Within one base of it there is no much larger clone, and no base qualities were kept. The germline V gene (reference sequence) provides CDR1 LNHDA and CDR2 SQIVND. Inclusive of the bounding cysteine and phenylalanine, the CDR3 is 16 residues long. The entry retains the CDR3 DNA only, 48 bases that are in frame from base 1. V sheds 7 bases and J sheds 4 bases, leaving 22 bases between their ends. The sample is drawn from a study of T cell responses to AZD1222 COVID-19 vaccine (dated by TCRdb to about 2021). Turning to the overall study: AZD1222 recipients whose second dose came at about 4 weeks and those whose second dose came at about 12 weeks were combined into one group, since spike-specific TCR depth and breadth did not differ between the two schedules. A total of 233 trial participants underwent TCR sequencing, of whom some 210 received two doses of AZD1222 and some 25 received two doses of the MenACWY control vaccine. Trial participants were enrolled by age into 18-55, 56-69 and 70-plus year subgroups, with around 150, 28 and 57 TCR-sequenced participants respectively.

The sample's time point, from its label and the paper: baseline before first vaccination. Vaccinee samples came from UK trials COV001 and COV002, including a single-blind randomized controlled phase 2/3 trial of AZD1222 (ChAdOx1 nCoV-19) in healthy adults. Trial participant PBMC samples were collected at day 0 and day 28 after the second dose for TCRbeta chain sequencing. Results the study describes overall, beyond this receptor: The 56-69-year group was small, and its depth increase did not reach significance, likely because of low power. Most participants were white British and females outnumbered males, and the authors suggested that clonal diversity may have been underestimated. Conclusions about previously exposed vaccinees are limited because only six or seven AZD1222 recipients were SARS-CoV-2 seropositive at baseline. After two AZD1222 doses, spike-specific TCR breadth and depth were significantly higher than at day 0 and than in MenACWY recipients. Reportedly, close to half of the unique spike-specific TCRs recognized epitopes lying outside the regions that are mutated in the B.1.351 and B.1.1.7 variants. Vaccine-associated CD4 TCRs spanned the whole spike protein, with dominant responses in regions 160-218 and 743-854. No day 14 peak-response samples were available, so repertoires were characterized only after the peak T cell response.

The CDR3 regions of human TCRbeta chains were analyzed by immunosequencing. In the paper's pipeline: Repertoire TCRs were checked for matches against a reference library of SARS-CoV-2-specific TCRs that had been generated using the MIRA antigen-specificity platform. Breadth was defined as the fraction of unique TCRs that were SARS-CoV-2-associated, and depth was defined as the fraction of total T cells that were SARS-CoV-2-associated. Using the MIRA data, each spike-specific TCR was mapped to the spike region that the TCR reacts to and placed in a CD4 or CD8 class. Log10-transformed breadth and depth values were compared by one-way ANOVA with Sidak's multiple comparisons tests. Sourced from immuneACCESS, this table was stored by TCRdb with only in-frame sequences that have V and J called. A share of the clones is absent; for the studies checked, an unresolved V gene accounts for under half, and the remainder has no known explanation. That table gives V, J and clone size, and the DNA gave D and trimming. For this sample the table gives under 200,000 clones, of which about 95% were detected only once. The ten largest clonotypes hold approximately 0.64% of the sample.

This TCR derives from an adult in good health. The chain is encoded by TRBV19 joined to TRBJ1-2; no D gene is confidently identified. The sequenced sample was peripheral blood, obtained on day 0 of AZD1222 vaccination. The CDR3 amino acid sequence is: CASNSDERESAYGYTF. In nucleotide form, the sequence is TGTGCCAGTAATAGTGATGAGAGGGAATCCGCCTATGGCTACACCTTC.